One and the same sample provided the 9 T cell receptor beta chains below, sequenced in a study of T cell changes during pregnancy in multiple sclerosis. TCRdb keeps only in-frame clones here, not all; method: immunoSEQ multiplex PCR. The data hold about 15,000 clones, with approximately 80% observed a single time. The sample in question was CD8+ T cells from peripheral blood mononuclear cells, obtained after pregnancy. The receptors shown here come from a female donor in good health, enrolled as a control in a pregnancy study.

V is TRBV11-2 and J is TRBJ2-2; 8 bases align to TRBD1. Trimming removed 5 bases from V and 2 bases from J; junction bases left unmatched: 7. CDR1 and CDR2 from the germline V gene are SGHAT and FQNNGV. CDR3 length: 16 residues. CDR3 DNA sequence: TGTGCCAGCAGCCGCCTCAGGGGGCGAAACACCGGGGAGCTGTTTTTT. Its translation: CASSRLRGRNTGELFF.

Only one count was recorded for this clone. CDR3 in DNA: TGTGCCAGCAGTGAACCGGGGGACGGTGGAAACACCATATATTTT. Translating it yields CASSEPGDGGNTIYF. The chain employs TRBV6-1 and TRBJ1-3, with D tentatively TRBD1 (5 bases). The germline V gene has CDR1 MNHNS and CDR2 SASEGT. With 2 bases removed from V and 3 bases from J, the gap between germline ends came to 11 bases. This CDR3 has 15 amino acids.

CDR3: CASSPRTGESSYEQYF. In nucleotides, the CDR3 is TGTGCCAGCAGCCCGAGGACAGGGGAGAGCTCCTACGAGCAGTACTTC. The V and J genes are TRBV7-9 and TRBJ2-7, with TRBD1 matching over 9 bases. The V segment lost 5 bases and the J segment 0 bases; nucleotides outside the gene matches: 8. This CDR3 comprises 16 residues. From germline, CDR1 is SEHNR and CDR2 FQNEAQ (reference sequence).

The CDR3 DNA reads as TGTGCCAGCAGTGGGGATGCGGGGGGGGCCGGGAATGAGCAGTTCTTC. Translated: CASSGDAGGAGNEQFF. The chain couples TRBV6-4 to TRBJ2-1; the match to TRBD2 covers 9 bases. The CDR3 consists of 16 residues. CDR1 MRHNA and CDR2 SNTAGT come from the germline V gene. V dropped 4 bases and J dropped 7; count of bases not matched to a gene: 11.

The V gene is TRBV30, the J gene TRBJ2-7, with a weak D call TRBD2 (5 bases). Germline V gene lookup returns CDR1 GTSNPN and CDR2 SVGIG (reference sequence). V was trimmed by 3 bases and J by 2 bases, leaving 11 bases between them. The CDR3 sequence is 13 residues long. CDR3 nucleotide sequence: TGTGCCTGGAGCGGTAGCGCGACCTACGAGCAGTACTTC. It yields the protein CAWSGSATYEQYF.

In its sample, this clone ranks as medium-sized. This CDR3 reads CASKAASGGNEQFF. CDR3 nucleotide sequence: TGTGCCAGCAAGGCGGCTAGCGGGGGGAATGAGCAGTTCTTC. The rearrangement links TRBV6-4 to TRBJ2-1; 11 positions agree with TRBD2. CDR3 length: 14 residues. Germline V CDR1 and CDR2: MRHNA, SNTAGT. The ends lost 7 bases at V and 7 bases at J; junction bases unmatched: 6.

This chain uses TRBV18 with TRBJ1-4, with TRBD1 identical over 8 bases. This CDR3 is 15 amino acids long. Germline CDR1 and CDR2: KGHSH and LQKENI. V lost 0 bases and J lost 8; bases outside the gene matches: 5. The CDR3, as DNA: TGTGCCAGCTCACCACCGAACAGGGGGTACGAAAAACTGTTTTTT. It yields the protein CASSPPNRGYEKLFF. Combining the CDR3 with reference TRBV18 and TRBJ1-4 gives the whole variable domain NAGVMQNPRHLVRRRGQEARLRCSPMKGHSHVYWYRQLPEEGLKFMVYLQKENIIDESGMPKERFSAEFPKEGPSILRIQQVVRGDSAAYFCASSPPNRGYEKLFFGSGTQLSVL.

DNA of the CDR3: TGTGCCAGCAGTTTTAAGGGACTAGGTTTCTACAATGAGCAGTTCTTC. As protein: CASSFKGLGFYNEQFF. The chain couples TRBV27 to TRBJ2-1, with TRBD2 matching over 8 bases. The CDR3 totals 16 residues. The trim removed 3 bases at V and 3 bases at J, leaving 7 bases unmatched. Germline assignment: CDR1 MNHEY and CDR2 SMNVEV (reference sequence).

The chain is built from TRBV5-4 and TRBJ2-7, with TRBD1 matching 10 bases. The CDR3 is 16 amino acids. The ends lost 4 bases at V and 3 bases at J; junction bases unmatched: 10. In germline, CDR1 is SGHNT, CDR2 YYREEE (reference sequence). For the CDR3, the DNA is TGTGCCAGCAGCAAAATCCGACAGGGGGCCTTCTACGAGCAGTACTTC. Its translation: CASSKIRQGAFYEQYF.